This TCR beta chain is drawn from a study of blood T cells in healthy people across ages. Study as a whole: Capture via template switching afforded approximately one barcoded beta molecule per two T cells. Study-wide results and caveats: CMV status of donors was unknown, possibly confounding expanded clonotype changes.

This clonotype was counted a few times. Its antigen remains unknown. After removal of 3 bases from V and 7 bases from J, the junction contained 13 bases not matched to a gene. CDR3 length equals 17 residues. CDR1 is SGHRS, CDR2 YFSETQ, per germline. Combining a sample-barcoded 5' primer with a J-beta primer mix, a second PCR ran for roughly 6 to 12 cycles. TCRdb analysed the 5' RACE reads with MiXCR anew, one entry per CDR3 protein. The sample has fewer than 1,000,000 distinct CDR3 sequences, about 42% seen once; the top ten hold about 21%. This TCR was sampled from a man aged 55 to 70 in good health. Sequencing was carried out using blood. This chain connects TRBV5-1 to TRBJ1-4, with 9 bases fitting TRBD1. CDR3 sequence reads: CASSSDRGNLPGEKLFF. The CDR3 DNA reads as TGCGCCAGCAGCTCGGACAGGGGCAATCTCCCGGGTGAAAAACTGTTTTTT.